The subject of this entry is one T cell receptor beta chain. The antigen is not known. These data originate in a study of graft-versus-host responses after intestinal transplantation. For the study at large: Recipients had transplants, and these were multivisceral, liver-intestinal, or isolated intestinal. Study-wide findings and caveats: Where graft-donor T cell macrochimerism was present, patients had high graft-versus-host to host-versus-graft clonal ratios in allografts.

To release intraepithelial and lamina propria lymphocytes, the graft tissue was processed. Here immunoSEQ multiplex PCR was the method, and the copy in TCRdb shows in-frame clones only, minus some. Of about 2,000 clones listed, about 85% were seen once; the top ten hold approximately 3.3%. The receptor was derived from a human patient who received an intestinal transplant, so some T cells may come from the graft donor. The specimen was ileum tissue, collected around 61 days after intestinal transplant.

The CDR3 DNA sequence: TGCGCCAGCAGCTTTCGGACTTCTGAGGGTGAGCAGTTCTTC. It codes for CASSFRTSEGEQFF. The chain employs TRBV5-1 and TRBJ2-1; D might be TRBD2 (5 bases). The length of the CDR3 is 14 residues. The germline gives CDR1 SGHRS, CDR2 YFSETQ. The V gene lost 2 bases and the J gene lost 9 bases, with 15 bases spanning the gap.